The 27 T cell receptor beta chains listed next were all sequenced from one sample in a study of blood T cell repertoires in COVID-19. Clones were read by immunoSEQ multiplex PCR, and TCRdb kept only the in-frame ones, dropping some. The sample has about 230,000 clones, about nine tenths seen once; the top ten hold 11%. Material for sequencing was peripheral blood. The receptors come from a man aged 45-65 years with COVID-19, enrolled during active disease.

This sequence joins TRBV3-1 (or the pseudogene TRBV3-2) and TRBJ1-5; D gene ambiguous. CDR1 and CDR2 (germline): LGHDT, YNNKEL (reference sequence). V was cut by 5 bases and J by 5 bases, with 10 bases left in between. The CDR3 is 13 residues long. The CDR3 spells CASSSRWDQPQHF. CDR3 nucleotide sequence: TGTGCCAGCAGCTCCAGGTGGGATCAGCCCCAGCATTTT.

The chain links TRBV5-6 to TRBJ2-2; TRBD2 matches at 12 bases. The germline V gene encodes CDR1 SGHDT and CDR2 YYEEEE. The CDR3 length is 17 residues. Trimming cost V 0 bases and J 5 bases; bases outside gene matches: 5. The CDR3 loop reads CASSLEGLAGRTGELFF. The CDR3, as DNA: TGTGCCAGCAGCTTGGAAGGACTAGCGGGAAGAACCGGGGAGCTGTTTTTT.

The sample holds one count of this clone. The chain has TRBV7-3 and TRBJ2-7; 9 bases align to TRBD2. The CDR3 contains 16 residues. J gave up 6 bases and V 2 bases, and 11 bases lay outside the gene matches. Germline lookup yields CDR1 SGHTA and CDR2 FQGTGA. CDR3 bases: TGTGCCAGCAGCTTAGGGACCTTAGCGGGGGCCCTCGAGCAGTACTTC. Its protein is CASSLGTLAGALEQYF.

The rearrangement uses TRBV4-2 and TRBJ1-4, with a possible D match to TRBD1 (6 bases). Trimming removed 4 bases from V and 4 bases from J, with 10 bases in between. CDR3 length equals 14 residues. Germline V gene data show CDR1 as LGHNA and CDR2 as YNFKEQ. The CDR3 region has the DNA TGTGCCAGCAGCCCAACAGGGATTAATGAAAAACTGTTTTTT. Protein product: CASSPTGINEKLFF.

The rearrangement uses TRBV6-5 and TRBJ2-7; D is perhaps TRBD1 (5 bases). With 6 bases removed from V and 3 bases from J, the gap between germline ends came to 12 bases. CDR1 is MNHEY and CDR2 is SVGAGI in the germline V gene. The CDR3 is 13 amino acids. CDR3 in DNA: TGTGCCAGCAGCCAGGGTATAAACTACGAGCAGTACTTC. Translation gives CASSQGINYEQYF.

The rearrangement joins TRBV7-3 to TRBJ2-1; a possible D gene is TRBD1 (5 bases). The germline CDR1 and CDR2 sequences are SGHTA and FQGTGA. The V end was cut by 6 bases, the J end by 6 bases, with 12 bases between. This CDR3 is built from 13 residues. CDR3 loop: CASSFNQGNEQFF. The CDR3, as DNA: TGTGCCAGCAGTTTCAACCAGGGCAATGAGCAGTTCTTC.

The chain employs TRBV24-1 and TRBJ2-7; D is perhaps TRBD2 (7 bases). Deletions cut 4 bases from V and 5 bases from J, with 14 bases between. The CDR3 is made up of 14 amino acids. The germline V gene has CDR1 KGHDR and CDR2 SFDVKD. CDR3 loop: CATSEGGAFDEQYF. In DNA, the CDR3 is TGTGCCACCAGTGAGGGGGGGGCGTTTGACGAGCAGTACTTC.

The chain joins TRBV7-6 to TRBJ2-1, with 11 bases matching TRBD2. Per germline, CDR1 SGHVS and CDR2 FNYEAQ. Unmatched junction bases numbered 10, after V lost 5 bases and J lost 7 bases. This CDR3 has 16 amino acids. The CDR3 coding sequence is TGTGCCAGCAGCCCGGCAACTAGCGGGAGCGGGAATGAGCAGTTCTTC. It yields the protein CASSPATSGSGNEQFF.

V gene TRBV28 combines with J gene TRBJ1-1; D is uncertain. Trimming removed 6 bases from V and 1 base from J, with 9 bases in between. CDR1 is MDHEN, CDR2 SYDVKM, per germline. The CDR3 totals 13 residues. CDR3 residues: CASRPTQNTEAFF. The CDR3 DNA sequence: TGTGCCAGCAGGCCCACACAGAACACTGAAGCTTTCTTT.

In this sample, this clone turned up many times. The chain links TRBV19 to TRBJ1-2; TRBD1 aligns across 9 bases. Unmatched junction bases numbered 9, after V lost 9 bases and J lost 7 bases. This CDR3 contains 13 residues. CDR1 is LNHDA, CDR2 SQIVND, per germline (reference sequence). CDR3 protein: CASTLGQGTGYTF. The CDR3 nucleotides read TGTGCCAGCACGCTGGGACAGGGAACTGGCTACACCTTC.

This CDR3 reads CASSFSSGLAGVAASYEQYF. The CDR3 nucleotides are TGCGCCAGCAGCTTTAGTTCGGGACTAGCGGGAGTAGCTGCGTCCTACGAGCAGTACTTC. The J gene is TRBJ2-7, the V gene TRBV5-1; 14 bases line up with TRBD2. This CDR3 is built from 20 residues. Germline-derived CDR1 and CDR2 are SGHRS and YFSETQ. The V gene end was trimmed by 2 bases and the J gene end by 1 base; junction bases not matched to a gene: 14.

The chain recombines TRBV9 with TRBJ2-7; D remains unclear. The germline V and J ends were trimmed by 7 bases and 1 base, with 12 bases remaining between them. The CDR3 loop spans 13 amino acids. Germline V gives CDR1 SGDLS, CDR2 YYNGEE. The CDR3 loop reads CASSPLGSYEQYF. In DNA, the CDR3 is TGTGCCAGCTCCCCACTCGGTTCCTACGAGCAGTACTTC.

The chain combines TRBV7-8 with TRBJ1-4, with a weak D call TRBD1 (6 bases). The CDR3 extends over 17 amino acids. The V end was cut by 1 base, the J end by 1 base, with 13 bases between. The germline V gene has CDR1 SGHVS and CDR2 FQNEAQ. The CDR3 DNA follows: TGTGCCAGCAGCTTAGAGGCAGGGGTCATAACTAATGAAAAACTGTTTTTT. This sequence encodes CASSLEAGVITNEKLFF.

The chain combines TRBV2 with TRBJ1-3; no firm D call. V lost 1 base, J lost 3 bases, and 10 bases lay in between. Per germline, CDR1 SNHLY and CDR2 FYNNEI. This CDR3 is 15 amino acids long. In DNA form, the CDR3 reads TGTGCCAGCAGTGAAGACCCCGGGGTTGGAAACACCATATATTTT. It encodes CASSEDPGVGNTIYF.

The V gene is TRBV5-1, the J gene TRBJ2-7; 7 bases are shared with TRBD2. The CDR3 is made up of 19 amino acids. CDR1 is SGHRS, CDR2 YFSETQ, per germline. Trimming at V came to 4 bases and at J to 3 bases, leaving 22 bases not matched to a gene. The DNA of the CDR3 is TGCGCCAGCAGCGCCGGACTATCATCCCCAGCCGGGGGGAGCTACGAGCAGTACTTC. Encoded protein: CASSAGLSSPAGGSYEQYF.

The genes are TRBV3-1 (or the pseudogene TRBV3-2) and TRBJ1-4, with D possibly TRBD1 on 6 matching bases. Trimming took 6 bases from V and 5 from J, leaving 13 bases between them. CDR1 is LGHDT, CDR2 YNNKEL, per germline (reference sequence). The CDR3 contains 14 residues. The CDR3 sequence: CASSSTTGNEKLFF. CDR3 nucleotides: TGTGCCAGCAGTTCAACAACAGGGAATGAAAAACTGTTTTTT.

This chain uses TRBV20-1 with TRBJ2-5; TRBD1 might be the D (6 bases). Germline lookup yields CDR1 DFQATT and CDR2 SNEGSKA (reference sequence). With 3 bases removed from V and 0 bases from J, the gap between germline ends came to 11 bases. The CDR3 contains 14 residues. The CDR3 nucleotides are TGCAGTGCTAGTGATACAGGGTACCAAGAGACCCAGTACTTC. This gives the protein CSASDTGYQETQYF.

This clone has a single count. V is TRBV12-2 and J is TRBJ2-7; the table's D call, TRBD2, has no DNA check behind it. TRBV12-2 is flagged as a pseudogene. This CDR3 has 17 residues. The CDR3 DNA is TGTGCAAGTCGCTTAGTCGGCGGGAGGTCCAACTCCTACGAGCAGTACTTC. The encoded protein is CASRLVGGRSNSYEQYF.

This chain joins TRBV5-1 and TRBJ1-4; 7 bases fit TRBD1. The CDR3 loop spans 15 amino acids. V lost 4 bases to trimming and J lost 7 bases; unmatched junction nucleotides: 10. Germline CDR1 and CDR2: SGHRS and YFSETQ. The CDR3 DNA is TGCGCCAGCAGCGAGGGGGCCGCACAGGGTGAAAAACTGTTTTTT. Residues: CASSEGAAQGEKLFF.

The chain has TRBV27 and TRBJ1-2, with D perhaps matching TRBD1 (6 bases). V dropped 0 bases and J dropped 8 bases, with 19 bases sitting between them. Germline V gene lookup returns CDR1 MNHEY and CDR2 SMNVEV (reference sequence). This CDR3 has 16 residues. This chain's CDR3 is CASSLSARGSESGYTF. CDR3 bases: TGTGCCAGCAGTTTATCTGCCAGGGGAAGCGAGTCCGGCTACACCTTC.

The chain has TRBV7-9 and TRBJ2-7; weak D call: TRBD1 (5 bases). The germline V gene encodes CDR1 SEHNR and CDR2 FQNEAQ (reference sequence). Trimming cost V 1 base and J 1 base, with 8 bases left between them. CDR3 size: 14 residues. The CDR3 reads CASSLGGQSYEQYF. CDR3 nucleotides: TGTGCCAGCAGCTTAGGAGGACAATCCTACGAGCAGTACTTC.

This clone was observed a handful of times. The genes are TRBV6-5 and TRBJ2-2, with D unclear. Trimming cost V 0 bases and J 1 base, with 9 bases left between them. The germline gives CDR1 MNHEY, CDR2 SVGAGI. The CDR3 is 16 residues long. The CDR3: CASSYSAHKNTGELFF. The CDR3 DNA sequence: TGTGCCAGCAGTTACTCTGCTCACAAGAACACCGGGGAGCTGTTTTTT.

The gene calls are TRBV6-5 and TRBJ2-7, with 10 positions matching TRBD1. The CDR3 is 15 residues long. Germline CDR1 is MNHEY and CDR2 is SVGAGI. The V segment lost 10 bases and the J segment 3 bases; nucleotides outside the gene matches: 12. The CDR3 is CATQLWGTGVYEQYF. The CDR3 nucleotides are TGTGCCACCCAGTTATGGGGGACAGGGGTCTACGAGCAGTACTTC.

In this sample, this clone turned up a few times. The rearrangement uses TRBV29-1 and TRBJ2-7; a possible D gene is TRBD1 (5 bases). Trimming removed 5 bases at V and 3 bases at J, with 8 bases between. The CDR3 is 11 residues long. Germline V lookup: CDR1 SQVTM, CDR2 ANQGSEA. The CDR3 spells CSVSRDYEQYF. CDR3 in DNA: TGCAGCGTTTCCAGGGACTACGAGCAGTACTTC.

Note on this clone: Possible read error: a much larger clone is one base away. Here the CDR3 reads CASSPGLAYEQYF. DNA of the CDR3: TGTGCCAGCAGTCCGGGACTAGCCTACGAGCAGTACTTC. The V gene is TRBV27, the J gene TRBJ2-7; TRBD2 matches at 8 bases. Unmatched junction bases numbered 2, after V lost 5 bases and J lost 2 bases. Germline CDR1 is MNHEY and CDR2 is SMNVEV (reference sequence). CDR3 length: 13 amino acids.

This chain joins TRBV7-2 and TRBJ2-7; tentative D call: TRBD2 (5 bases). Germline CDR1 SGHTA, CDR2 FQGNSA. V was cut by 1 base and J by 3 bases, with 10 bases left in between. CDR3 length equals 14 residues. This chain's CDR3 is CASSLGGELYEQYF. In DNA form, the CDR3 reads TGTGCCAGCAGCTTAGGGGGAGAGCTCTACGAGCAGTACTTC.

The genes are TRBV29-1 and TRBJ1-4, with TRBD1 as a possible D gene (6 bases). The CDR3 extends over 14 amino acids. Trimming left V 7 bases short and J 5 bases short, with 17 bases between. CDR1 is SQVTM, CDR2 ANQGSEA, per germline. CDR3 in amino acids: CSATLGAGNEKLFF. The CDR3 DNA sequence: TGCAGCGCCACCCTGGGGGCCGGGAATGAAAAACTGTTTTTT.